This record covers a single T cell receptor beta chain. What it binds is not known. The entry originates in a study of Ad26.COV2.S vaccination and SARS-CoV-2 variants. Generated by immunoSEQ multiplex PCR, the TCRdb table keeps only in-frame clones and is missing some. The sample includes under 600,000 clones, 89% seen only once; the top ten take around 1.6%. CDR1 SGHDT and CDR2 YYEEEE come from the germline V gene. The V segment lost 1 base and the J segment 3 bases; nucleotides outside the gene matches: 12. CDR3 size: 17 residues. Treatment in this sample: 19 received Ad26.COV2.S at low or high dose, single or two shots; about 5 received placebo; per-sample allocation not given. Day 63 after the first vaccine or placebo injection was the time point for sampling. A Boston adult aged 18-55 years was the donor. Overall study results and limits: For non-spike TCRs, breadth in vaccine recipients resembled that in placebo recipients. Vaccinees reportedly had broad spike-specific CD8+ and CD4+ T cell responses. Assessments of TCR breadth and depth may have underestimated the total T cell responses.

The chain carries TRBV5-6 and TRBJ1-1, with 7 bases identical to TRBD1. This sample comprised peripheral blood, obtained in a trial of Ad26.COV2.S vaccine versus placebo. This TCR came from a person aged 18 to 59 who received the Ad26.COV2.S COVID-19 vaccine or a placebo. DNA for the CDR3: TGTGCCAGCAGCTTGTTGGGTCCGGGACAGAGCTACACTGAAGCTTTCTTT. This gives the protein CASSLLGPGQSYTEAFF.